This TCR beta chain originates from a study of beta chain features in type 1 diabetes. Whole-study findings and limits: A potential PCR bias toward shorter templates would be equal in patient and control samples. The VDJ junctions of type 1 diabetes patients carried fewer insertions and more deletions. Type 1 diabetes patients had TCRB CDR3s that were shorter (moderately but significantly so) in all four CD4+ subsets.

A word on this clone: Antigen: not known.

This CDR3 has 17 amino acids. Germline CDR1 reads LNHDA; CDR2 reads SQIVND (reference sequence). Trimming removed 0 bases from V and 2 bases from J; junction bases left unmatched: 7. Reverse transcribing all isolated RNA meant expressed TCRB transcripts were sequenced. Only in-frame clones appear in the TCRdb table, and some are missing; sequencing was by immunoSEQ multiplex PCR. The sample comprises 200,000 to 300,000 clones, about 14% of which are singletons, and approximately 0.021% rests with the top ten. The genes are TRBV19 and TRBJ2-3; TRBD2 aligns across 8 bases. This clonotype originated in a man younger than 40 with type 1 diabetes. Sequenced sample: naive CD4+ T cells from blood. For the CDR3, the DNA is TGTGCCAGTAGTATAGAGAGCGGGAGCGCCTTCACAGATACGCAGTATTTT. The encoded protein is CASSIESGSAFTDTQYF.